This TCR beta chain was documented in a study of cytomegalovirus exposure and HLA in healthy donors. The CDR3 is made up of 18 amino acids. In the PCR, 60 Vbeta and 13 Jbeta primers were used. Repertoires were generated with immunoSEQ multiplex PCR, while TCRdb's copy carries only in-frame clones and drops some. Its clone listing holds about 160,000 clones. Sequencing was performed on PBMCs. The receptor was derived from a young man in good health and CMV-seronegative. The chain couples TRBV21-1 to TRBJ2-1; the tabulated D call, TRBD1, remains unverified against the DNA. TRBV21-1 is given as a pseudogene. CDR3 loop: CASSKVEKQDRVYNEQFF. In DNA form, the CDR3 reads TGTGCCAGCAGCAAAGTGGAGAAACAGGACAGGGTGTACAATGAGCAGTTCTTC.